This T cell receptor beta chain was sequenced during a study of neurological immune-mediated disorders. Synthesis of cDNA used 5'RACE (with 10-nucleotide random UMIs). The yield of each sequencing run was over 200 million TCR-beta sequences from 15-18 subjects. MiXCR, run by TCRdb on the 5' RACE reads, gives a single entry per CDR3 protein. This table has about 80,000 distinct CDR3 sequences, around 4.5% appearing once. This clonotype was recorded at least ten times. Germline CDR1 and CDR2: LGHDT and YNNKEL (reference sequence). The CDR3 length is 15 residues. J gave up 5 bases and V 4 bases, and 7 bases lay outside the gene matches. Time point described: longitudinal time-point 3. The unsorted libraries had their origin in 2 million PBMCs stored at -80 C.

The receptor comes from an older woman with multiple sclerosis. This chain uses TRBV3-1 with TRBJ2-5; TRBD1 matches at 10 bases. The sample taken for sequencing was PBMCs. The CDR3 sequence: CASSLRQGASETQYF. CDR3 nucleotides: TGTGCCAGCAGCCTTCGACAGGGGGCTTCGGAGACCCAGTACTTC.